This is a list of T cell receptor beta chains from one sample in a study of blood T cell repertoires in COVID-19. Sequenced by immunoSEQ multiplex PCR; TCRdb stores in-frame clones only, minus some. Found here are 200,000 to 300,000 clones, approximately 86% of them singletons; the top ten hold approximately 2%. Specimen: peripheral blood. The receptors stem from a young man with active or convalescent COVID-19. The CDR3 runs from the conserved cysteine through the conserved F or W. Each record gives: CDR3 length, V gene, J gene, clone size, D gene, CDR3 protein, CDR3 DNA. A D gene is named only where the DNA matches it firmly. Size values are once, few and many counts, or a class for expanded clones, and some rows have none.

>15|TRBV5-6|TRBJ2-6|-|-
CASSLYGSGANVLTF
TGTGCCAGCAGCTTGTACGGGTCTGGGGCCAACGTCCTGACTTTC
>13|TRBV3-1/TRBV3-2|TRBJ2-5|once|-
CASSHGLGETQYF
TGTGCCAGCAGCCATGGACTGGGGGAGACCCAGTACTTC
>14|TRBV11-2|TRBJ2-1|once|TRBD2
CASSSGLAYNEQFF
TGTGCCAGCAGCTCGGGACTAGCCTACAATGAGCAGTTCTTC
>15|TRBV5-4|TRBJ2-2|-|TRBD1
CASSLGTGMSGELFF
TGTGCCAGCAGCTTAGGGACAGGGATGTCCGGGGAGCTGTTTTTT
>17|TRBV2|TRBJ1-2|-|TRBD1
CAPARQDRSIINYGYTF
TGTGCTCCAGCGCGGCAGGACAGGTCAATCATTAACTATGGCTACACCTTC
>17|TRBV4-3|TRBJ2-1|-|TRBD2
CASSPGTSGGPYNEQFF
TGCGCCAGCAGCCCAGGGACTAGCGGGGGGCCCTACAATGAGCAGTTCTTC
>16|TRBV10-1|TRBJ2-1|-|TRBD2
CASSSSGGRSYNEQFF
TGCGCCAGCAGCTCTAGCGGGGGAAGATCCTACAATGAGCAGTTCTTC
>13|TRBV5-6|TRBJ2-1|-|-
CASSYKGANEQFF
TGTGCCAGCAGCTATAAAGGGGCCAATGAGCAGTTCTTC
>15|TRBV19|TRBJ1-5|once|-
CASTSVQLGNQPQHF
TGTGCCAGTACCTCAGTACAGTTAGGCAATCAGCCCCAGCATTTT
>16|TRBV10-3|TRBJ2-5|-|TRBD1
CAISSPGQGATGTQYF
TGTGCCATCAGCTCTCCGGGACAGGGGGCGACAGGGACCCAGTACTTC
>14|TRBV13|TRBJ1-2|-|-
CASSFNRVPPVGTF
TGTGCCAGCAGCTTTAACAGGGTCCCGCCCGTAGGCACCTTC
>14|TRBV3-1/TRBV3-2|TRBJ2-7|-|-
CASSQVQDTYEQYF
TGTGCCAGCAGCCAAGTGCAGGATACCTACGAGCAGTACTTC
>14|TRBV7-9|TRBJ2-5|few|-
CASSPYRDKETQYF
TGTGCCAGCAGCCCCTACAGGGATAAGGAGACCCAGTACTTC
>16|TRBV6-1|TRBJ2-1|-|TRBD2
CASSEVGLVGRNEQFF
TGTGCCAGCAGTGAAGTCGGACTAGTGGGTCGCAATGAGCAGTTCTTC
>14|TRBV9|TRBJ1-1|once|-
CASSPPGDVAEAFF
TGTGCCAGCAGCCCGCCCGGGGATGTCGCTGAAGCTTTCTTT
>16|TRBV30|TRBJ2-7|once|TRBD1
CAWSDTGTGATYEQYF
TGTGCCTGGAGTGACACCGGGACAGGGGCCACCTACGAGCAGTACTTC
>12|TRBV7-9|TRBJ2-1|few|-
CASSSLRNEQFF
TGTGCCAGCAGCTCCCTCAGGAATGAGCAGTTCTTC
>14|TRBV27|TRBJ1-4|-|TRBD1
CASSSRGPNEKLFF
TGTGCCAGCAGTTCTAGGGGGCCGAATGAAAAACTGTTTTTT
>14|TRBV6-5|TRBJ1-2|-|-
CASRRSSAIGGYTF
TGTGCCAGCAGGAGATCGAGCGCCATCGGTGGCTACACCTTC
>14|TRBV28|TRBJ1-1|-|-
CASSADGMYTEAFF
TGTGCCAGCAGCGCAGACGGGATGTACACTGAAGCTTTCTTT
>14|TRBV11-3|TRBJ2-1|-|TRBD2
CASSPGGPMGEQFF
TGTGCCAGCAGCCCGGGGGGGCCGATGGGTGAGCAGTTCTTC
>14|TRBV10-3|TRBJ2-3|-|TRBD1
CATALGQGADTQYF
TGTGCCACCGCATTGGGACAGGGGGCAGATACGCAGTATTTT
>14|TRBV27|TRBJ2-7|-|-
CASSSVGGVHEQYF
TGTGCCAGCAGCTCCGTAGGGGGTGTCCACGAGCAGTACTTC
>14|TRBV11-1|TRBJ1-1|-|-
CASSRPRVDTEAFF
TGTGCCAGCAGCAGACCCAGGGTTGACACTGAAGCTTTCTTT
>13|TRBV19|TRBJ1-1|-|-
CASNLAMNTEAFF
TGTGCCAGTAATTTAGCCATGAACACTGAAGCTTTCTTT
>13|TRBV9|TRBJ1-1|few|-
CASSVERNTEAFF
TGTGCCAGCAGCGTGGAGCGGAACACTGAAGCTTTCTTT
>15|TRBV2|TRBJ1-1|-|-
CASTTQANKNTEAFF
TGTGCCAGCACTACTCAGGCCAATAAGAACACTGAAGCTTTCTTT
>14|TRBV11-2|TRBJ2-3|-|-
CASSRGYESDTQYF
TGTGCCAGCAGCCGAGGGTATGAATCAGATACGCAGTATTTT
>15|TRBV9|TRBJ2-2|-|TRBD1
CASSGTGGDTGELFF
TGTGCCAGCAGCGGGACAGGGGGTGACACCGGGGAGCTGTTTTTT
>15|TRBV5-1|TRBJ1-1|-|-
CASSSREGGNTEAFF
TGCGCCAGCAGCTCGAGGGAGGGAGGAAACACTGAAGCTTTCTTT
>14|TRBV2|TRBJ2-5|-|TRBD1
CASRKTGGRETQYF
TGTGCCAGCAGGAAGACAGGGGGACGGGAGACCCAGTACTTC
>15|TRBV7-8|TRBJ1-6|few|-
CASSVPGHENSPLHF
TGTGCCAGCAGCGTCCCGGGACATGAAAATTCACCCCTCCACTTT
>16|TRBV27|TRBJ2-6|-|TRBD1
CASRGQVGRGANVLTF
TGTGCCAGCCGGGGACAGGTCGGACGTGGGGCCAACGTCCTGACTTTC
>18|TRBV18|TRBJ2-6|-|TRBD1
CASSPTTGSLSGANVLTF
TGTGCCAGCTCACCCACGACAGGGTCCCTCTCTGGGGCCAACGTCCTGACTTTC
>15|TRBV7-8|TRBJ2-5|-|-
CASSLVETAQETQYF
TGTGCCAGCAGCTTAGTGGAAACAGCCCAAGAGACCCAGTACTTC
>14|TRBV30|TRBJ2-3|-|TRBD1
CAWSAGQNTDTQYF
TGTGCCTGGAGTGCGGGACAGAACACAGATACGCAGTATTTT
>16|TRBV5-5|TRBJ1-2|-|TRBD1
CASSSSGTELLFGYTF
TGTGCCAGCAGCTCGTCCGGGACAGAATTGTTATTTGGCTACACCTTC
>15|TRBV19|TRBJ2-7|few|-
CASSTSGTLTYEQYF
TGTGCCAGTAGTACCTCCGGGACACTCACCTACGAGCAGTACTTC
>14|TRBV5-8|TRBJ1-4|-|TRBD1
CAGQGYATNEKLFF
TGTGCCGGACAGGGTTATGCAACTAATGAAAAACTGTTTTTT
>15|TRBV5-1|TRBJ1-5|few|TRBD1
CASSWDRGSNQPQHF
TGCGCCAGCAGCTGGGACAGGGGTAGCAATCAGCCCCAGCATTTT
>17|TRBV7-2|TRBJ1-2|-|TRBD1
CASSWRTGTGNVYGYTF
TGTGCCAGCAGCTGGAGGACCGGGACAGGGAATGTCTATGGCTACACCTTC
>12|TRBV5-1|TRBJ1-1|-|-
CASSFGDTEAFF
TGCGCCAGCAGCTTCGGGGACACTGAAGCTTTCTTT
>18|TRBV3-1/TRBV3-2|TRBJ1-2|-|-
CASSQERGLGRGVYGYTF
TGTGCCAGCAGCCAAGAAAGGGGGTTGGGCAGGGGAGTCTATGGCTACACCTTC
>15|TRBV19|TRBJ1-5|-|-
CASSTWENSNQPQHF
TGTGCCAGTAGTACCTGGGAGAATAGCAATCAGCCCCAGCATTTT
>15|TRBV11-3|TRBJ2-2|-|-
CASNPQHQNTGELFF
TGTGCCAGCAACCCCCAACACCAGAACACCGGGGAGCTGTTTTTT
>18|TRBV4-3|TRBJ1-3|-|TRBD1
CASSQDYRGIAGGNTIYF
TGCGCCAGCAGCCAGGATTACAGGGGAATTGCGGGAGGAAACACCATATATTTT
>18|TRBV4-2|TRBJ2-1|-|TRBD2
CASSQGLAGGPSGNEQFF
TGTGCCAGCAGCCAAGGTTTAGCGGGGGGGCCTTCAGGCAATGAGCAGTTCTTC
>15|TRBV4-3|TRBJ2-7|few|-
CASSQNPGRTYEQYF
TGCGCCAGCAGCCAGAATCCAGGCCGTACCTACGAGCAGTACTTC
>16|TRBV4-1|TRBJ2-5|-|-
CASSQKLDSSVKTQYF
TGCGCCAGCAGCCAAAAGTTGGACTCCTCTGTGAAGACCCAGTACTTC
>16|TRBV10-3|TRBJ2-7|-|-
CAISELVVAGDYEQYF
TGTGCCATCAGTGAGTTGGTCGTGGCAGGGGACTACGAGCAGTACTTC